This T cell receptor (beta chain) was sequenced in a study of early T cells in non-severe SARS-CoV-2 infection. On the study more broadly: Sequencing was performed on bulk RNA from unsorted whole blood, leaving chains unpaired. Findings and caveats of the study: Reliance on VDJdb matching favored anti-spike CD8 responses; private and CD4 specificities were missed.

As part of library construction, unique molecular identifiers were attached to individual cDNA molecules. TCRdb independently ran MiXCR on the 5' RACE reads; one entry per CDR3 protein. Seen here are fewer than 30,000 distinct CDR3 sequences, around 4.4% observed once, and the top ten hold around 4.4%. This clonotype was seen ten or more times. Its antigen is unidentified. Germline trimming cut 6 bases from V and 3 bases from J; bases unmatched to any gene: 7. Germline CDR1 WSHSY, CDR2 SAAADI. The CDR3 sequence is 15 residues long. This clonotype was obtained from an adult who was a healthcare worker with PCR-confirmed SARS-CoV-2 infection or an uninfected control (not recorded which). Sequenced input: whole blood. The J gene is TRBJ2-4, the V gene TRBV10-2, with 8 positions matching TRBD2. The CDR3 DNA follows: TGCGCCAGCAGGAAGGGACTAGGCGACAAAAACATTCAGTACTTC. It yields the protein CASRKGLGDKNIQYF.